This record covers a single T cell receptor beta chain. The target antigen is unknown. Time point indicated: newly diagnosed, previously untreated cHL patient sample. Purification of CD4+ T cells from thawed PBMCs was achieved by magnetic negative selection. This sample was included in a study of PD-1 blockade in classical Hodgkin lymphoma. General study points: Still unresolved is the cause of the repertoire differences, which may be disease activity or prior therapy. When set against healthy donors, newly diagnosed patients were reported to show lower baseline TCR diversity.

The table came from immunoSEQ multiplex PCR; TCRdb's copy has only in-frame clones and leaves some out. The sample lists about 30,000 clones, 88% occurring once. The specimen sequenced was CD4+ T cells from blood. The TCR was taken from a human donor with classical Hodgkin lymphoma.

The CDR3 region has the DNA TGTGCCAGCTCACCAAATGTACTAAGCTCCTACAATGAGCAGTTCTTC. This translates into CASSPNVLSSYNEQFF. This chain connects TRBV18 to TRBJ2-1; D gene unclear. This CDR3 spans 16 amino acids. The germline V gene encodes CDR1 KGHSH and CDR2 LQKENI. Trimming took 2 bases from V and 0 from J, leaving 11 bases between them. The entire variable domain, with the rest obtained from reference TRBV18 and TRBJ2-1, is as follows: NAGVMQNPRHLVRRRGQEARLRCSPMKGHSHVYWYRQLPEEGLKFMVYLQKENIIDESGMPKERFSAEFPKEGPSILRIQQVVRGDSAAYFCASSPNVLSSYNEQFFGPGTRLTVL.